The source of this TCR beta chain is a study of long-term antiretroviral therapy in people with HIV. Whole-study findings and limits: The blood, collected between about 2004 and 2018, was possibly taken under older ART regimens. Even long-term ART left TRB diversity below transplant donor controls, despite gains.

The assay, immunoSEQ v3.0, was run at survey level. Clones were read by immunoSEQ multiplex PCR, and TCRdb kept only the in-frame ones, dropping some. The data contain more than 20,000 clones, around 88% of them seen just once; the ten biggest clones take up approximately 4.8%. Of note for this clone: What it recognizes is unknown.

CDR1 is GTSNPN, CDR2 SVGIG, per germline (reference sequence). V lost 4 bases and J 1 base, leaving 1 base between the germline ends. The CDR3 totals 11 residues. This specimen was unsorted PBMCs, taken 3 years after starting antiretroviral therapy. The chain combines TRBV30 with TRBJ2-2; D is unresolved. This clonotype was sampled from a man aged 18 to 29 with HIV. The CDR3 bases are TGTGCCTGGAAGAACACCGGGGAGCTGTTTTTT. This codes for CAWKNTGELFF.